A single sample is the source of the 27 T cell receptor beta chains below, sequenced in a study of blood T cells in healthy people across ages. A second roughly 6 to 11 cycle PCR used barcoded and J-beta primers. In TCRdb, the 5' RACE reads were re-called with MiXCR into one record per CDR3 protein. The data show 850,000 or so distinct CDR3 sequences, with 25% to 30% seen just once and 17% held by the top ten. The sequenced sample was blood. The receptors stem from a woman of 80 years or more in good health.

The chain employs TRBV24-1 and TRBJ2-2; no firm D call. The CDR3 has 15 residues. Per germline, CDR1 KGHDR and CDR2 SFDVKD. With 4 bases removed from V and 2 bases from J, the gap between germline ends came to 10 bases. CDR3 DNA sequence: TGTGCCACCAGTGAATACAGAGTAAACACCGGGGAGCTGTTTTTT. It specifies CATSEYRVNTGELFF.

This clonotype was seen a handful of times. The chain uses TRBV20-1 and TRBJ2-3; the D gene is possibly TRBD1 (7 bases). This CDR3 is built from 13 residues. Germline V gives CDR1 DFQATT, CDR2 SNEGSKA (reference sequence). CDR3 protein: CRGGQSSTDTQYF. For the CDR3, the DNA is TGCAGGGGGGGACAGTCTAGCACAGATACGCAGTATTTT.

This clonotype occurred a few times. The chain recombines TRBV19 with TRBJ1-2; TRBD1 might be the D (6 bases). Germline CDR1 and CDR2: LNHDA and SQIVND (reference sequence). The CDR3 has 14 residues. The V and J ends lost 9 bases and 2 bases respectively, with 16 bases between them. The chain's CDR3 is CASNAAGGNYGYTF. CDR3 DNA sequence: TGTGCCAGCAACGCAGCGGGGGGCAACTATGGCTACACCTTC.

This clonotype has just a few counts. The chain employs TRBV20-1 and TRBJ1-5, with 8 bases aligning to TRBD1. The germline CDR1 and CDR2 sequences are DFQATT and SNEGSKA (reference sequence). J gave up 2 bases and V 6 bases, and 6 bases lay outside the gene matches. This CDR3 spans 14 amino acids. CDR3 nucleotide sequence: TGCAGTGCCACCAGGGGGCAGGGCAATCAGCCCCAGCATTTT. This encodes CSATRGQGNQPQHF.

Ten or more counts support this clonotype. The V gene is TRBV12-3 or TRBV12-4, the J gene TRBJ1-4, with a possible D match to TRBD1 (6 bases). The CDR3 is 14 amino acids. The V end was cut by 4 bases, the J end by 1 base, with 7 bases between. The CDR3 sequence: CASSSTGTNEKLFF. CDR3 in DNA: TGTGCCAGCAGTTCGACAGGAACTAATGAAAAACTGTTTTTT.

This clonotype was detected ten times or more. The rearrangement links TRBV6-6 to TRBJ1-2; 11 bases align to TRBD1. Germline CDR1 is MNHNY and CDR2 is SVGAGI (reference sequence). The CDR3 has 17 amino acids. Trimming took 7 bases from V and 2 from J; bases not matched to a gene: 12. In DNA form, the CDR3 reads TGTGCCAGCAACATTAGGACAGGGGGCGGAGAAAACTATGGCTACACCTTC. Its protein is CASNIRTGGGENYGYTF.

This clonotype was seen repeatedly, ten times or more. A read error may explain this, as a much larger clone is one base away. This chain uses TRBV7-2 with TRBJ2-2; weak D call: TRBD2 (5 bases). Germline V lookup: CDR1 SGHTA, CDR2 FQGNSA. This CDR3 contains 14 residues. CDR3 DNA: TGTGCCAGCAGCTTAGGTGTTGGGTCCGGGGAGCGGTTTTTT. Its translation: CASSLGVGSGERFF.

The chain recombines TRBV6-2 or TRBV6-3 with TRBJ1-5; D gene uncertain. Germline V gene data show CDR1 as MNHEY and CDR2 as SVGEGT. V was shortened by 0 bases and J by 3 bases, with 3 bases between the two germline ends. The CDR3 contains 13 residues. The CDR3 nucleotides read TGTGCCAGCAGTTACTCGTACAATCAGCCCCAGCATTTT. Translated: CASSYSYNQPQHF.

Ten or more counts support this clonotype. The CDR3 region has the DNA TGTGCCAGCCAAACAGGACCGTATAGCAATCAGCCCCAGCATTTT. Amino acids: CASQTGPYSNQPQHF. This rearrangement joins TRBV6-2 or TRBV6-3 to TRBJ1-5; perhaps TRBD1 as D (5 bases). Germline V gene lookup returns CDR1 MNHEY and CDR2 SVGEGT. V was clipped by 8 bases and J by 0 bases, with 14 bases between them. CDR3 length equals 15 residues.

V and J are TRBV18 and TRBJ2-2; D not certain. The CDR3 spans 17 residues. Germline loops: CDR1 KGHSH, CDR2 LQKENI. V shed 4 bases and J shed 1 base, with 16 bases lying between them. CDR3 protein: CASSRINLLGNTGELFF. Written as DNA, the CDR3 is TGTGCCAGCTCACGGATTAATCTTCTAGGGAACACCGGGGAGCTGTTTTTT.

This rearrangement joins TRBV6-2 or TRBV6-3 to TRBJ2-1; no clear D gene. V lost 5 bases to trimming and J lost 0 bases, with 8 bases between them. Germline V gene data show CDR1 as MNHEY and CDR2 as SVGEGT. This CDR3 is 14 amino acids long. The CDR3 sequence: CASSRYISYNEQFF. The CDR3 nucleotides are TGTGCCAGCAGTAGGTACATCTCCTACAATGAGCAGTTCTTC.

The CDR3 DNA sequence: TGTGCCAGCAGCTTAGATTCAGGGAGTCGGGAGCTGTTTTTT. Its translation: CASSLDSGSRELFF. This rearrangement joins TRBV7-2 to TRBJ2-2, with D possibly called TRBD1 or TRBD2 (5 bases each). Between the trimmed V and J ends, which lost 1 base and 9 bases, there was a span of 12 bases. The germline CDR1 and CDR2 sequences are SGHTA and FQGNSA. The CDR3 consists of 14 residues.

This clonotype was seen many times. The rearrangement uses TRBV24-1 and TRBJ2-6; D is undetermined. CDR1 is KGHDR and CDR2 is SFDVKD in the germline V gene. With 7 bases removed from V and 4 bases from J, the gap between germline ends came to 10 bases. The CDR3 is 14 residues long. CDR3 protein: CATSPAAGANVLTF. CDR3 DNA: TGTGCCACCAGCCCGGCCGCCGGGGCCAACGTCCTGACTTTC.

The V and J genes are TRBV12-3 or TRBV12-4 and TRBJ2-1; D unclear. With 3 bases removed from V and 0 bases from J, the gap between germline ends came to 15 bases. This CDR3 is built from 17 residues. The CDR3, as DNA: TGTGCCAGCAGTTTTGCTGGGCTAGGGATCTCCTACAATGAGCAGTTCTTC. Residues: CASSFAGLGISYNEQFF.

This clonotype was seen at least ten times. The genes are TRBV25-1 and TRBJ2-7; 9 bases agree with TRBD2. The CDR3 is 16 amino acids. V was pared by 5 bases and J by 2 bases, with 10 bases of the junction left unmatched. Germline V gives CDR1 MGHDK, CDR2 SYGVNS. CDR3: CASSRAGGTGAYEQYF. CDR3 nucleotides: TGTGCCAGCAGTAGAGCGGGGGGTACGGGGGCCTACGAGCAGTACTTC.

This clonotype was counted many times. This chain connects TRBV4-2 to TRBJ2-5; 10 bases align to TRBD2. The CDR3 has 16 residues. From germline, CDR1 is LGHNA and CDR2 YNFKEQ. The trim removed 0 bases at V and 5 bases at J, leaving 6 bases unmatched. The CDR3 bases are TGTGCCAGCAGCCAAGATCCCAGCGGGGGGGCGGAGACCCAGTACTTC. Translation gives CASSQDPSGGAETQYF.

This clonotype was observed many times. The genes are TRBV6-5 and TRBJ2-1; D is perhaps TRBD2 (6 bases). The germline V gene has CDR1 MNHEY and CDR2 SVGAGI. The CDR3 runs 12 residues. The V and J ends lost 4 bases and 11 bases respectively, with 12 bases between them. This CDR3 is CASSSRGNQQFF. CDR3 nucleotides: TGTGCCAGCAGTTCCCGCGGGAATCAGCAGTTCTTC.

This chain uses TRBV14 with TRBJ1-1, with TRBD1 as a possible D gene (5 bases). The V and J ends lost 4 bases and 2 bases respectively, with 14 bases between them. This CDR3 comprises 15 residues. CDR1 and CDR2 (germline): SGHDN, FVKESK. The CDR3 sequence: CASSPLGQRNTEAFF. The CDR3 bases are TGTGCCAGCAGCCCCCTGGGGCAGAGAAACACTGAAGCTTTCTTT.

In this sample, this clonotype turned up many times. The V and J genes are TRBV4-1 and TRBJ1-2; 11 bases line up with TRBD1. Germline CDR1 reads MGHRA; CDR2 reads YSYEKL. V trimming: 1 base; J trimming: 5 bases; junction bases outside the gene matches: 3. The CDR3 contains 15 residues. The CDR3 here is CASSQGGTGGYGYTF. The DNA of the CDR3 is TGCGCCAGCAGCCAAGGCGGGACAGGGGGTTATGGCTACACCTTC.

This clonotype was counted at least ten times. The rearrangement uses TRBV27 and TRBJ2-7; 8 bases align to TRBD1. Germline CDR1 and CDR2: MNHEY and SMNVEV (reference sequence). There are 15 residues in the CDR3. The J segment lost 4 bases and the V segment lost 2 bases, leaving 7 bases of the junction unmatched. The CDR3 protein is CASSLRTGGGYEQYF. Written as DNA, the CDR3 is TGTGCCAGCAGTTTACGAACAGGGGGTGGTTACGAGCAGTACTTC.

This clonotype was recorded many times. The CDR3 sequence: CASRPGGGTYNEQFF. The CDR3 DNA follows: TGTGCCAGCAGACCAGGGGGGGGGACCTACAATGAGCAGTTCTTC. The chain couples TRBV3-1 to TRBJ2-1; D tentatively fits TRBD1 or TRBD2 (7 bases each). The CDR3 runs to 15 residues. The germline CDR1 and CDR2 sequences are LGHDT and YNNKEL (reference sequence). The ends were cut back, 6 bases at V and 2 bases at J, with 14 bases in the middle.

Notes on this clonotype: With a much larger clone just one base away, this may be a read error. The gene calls are TRBV6-6 and TRBJ1-2, with 9 bases matching TRBD1. The CDR3 spans 17 residues. Germline CDR1 and CDR2: MNHNY and SVGAGI (reference sequence). The junction had 11 bases not matched to a gene; V was cut back by 3 bases and J by 3 bases. The CDR3 DNA is TGTGCCAGCAGTTATGTCGTGCGGGACAGGGACGACTATGGCTACACCTTC. Protein product: CASSYVVRDRDDYGYTF.

This clonotype was recorded at least ten times. The chain couples TRBV20-1 to TRBJ1-2; D gene ambiguous. Germline lookup yields CDR1 DFQATT and CDR2 SNEGSKA (reference sequence). This CDR3 is built from 10 residues. The V end lost 7 bases, the J end lost 6 bases, and 9 bases lay between the germline ends. The CDR3 DNA sequence: TGCAGTGTTCCAGAGCATGGCTACACCTTC. It is translated as CSVPEHGYTF.

This clonotype was found many times. This chain connects TRBV7-2 to TRBJ2-3; TRBD2 matches 10 bases. With V trimmed by 0 bases and J by 4 bases, 16 bases remained unmatched. This CDR3 has 20 residues. The germline V gene has CDR1 SGHTA and CDR2 FQGNSA. CDR3 amino acids: CASSLASLAGGFRLSDTQYF. In nucleotides, the CDR3 is TGTGCCAGCAGCTTAGCGAGTTTAGCGGGGGGCTTCCGTCTGTCAGATACGCAGTATTTT. The full variable domain, in which reference TRBV7-2 and TRBJ2-3 provide the parts outside the CDR3, is GAGVSQSPSNKVTEKGKDVELRCDPISGHTALYWYRQSLGQGLEFLIYFQGNSAPDKSGLPSDRFSAERTGGSVSTLTIQRTQQEDSAVYLCASSLASLAGGFRLSDTQYFGPGTRLTVL.

This clonotype was counted a few times. A single base separates this from a much larger clone, so it may be a read error. The chain carries TRBV6-1 and TRBJ2-4; D may be TRBD1 (5 bases). The CDR3 sequence is 16 residues long. Trimming took 7 bases from V and 13 from J, leaving 29 bases between them. Germline V gives CDR1 MNHNS, CDR2 SASEGT. The CDR3 nucleotides are TGTGCCAGCAATCCTAGGACATTACCCGTGTACAATGAGCAGTACTTC. Its protein is CASNPRTLPVYNEQYF.

This clonotype was picked up many times. The chain employs TRBV13 and TRBJ2-5, with TRBD1 as a possible D gene (5 bases). V was trimmed by 4 bases and J by 2 bases, leaving 14 bases between them. The CDR3 has 15 residues. Germline V gene lookup returns CDR1 PRHDT and CDR2 FYEKMQ (reference sequence). The CDR3 DNA follows: TGTGCCAGCAGCTCCCACTACAGGTTGCAAGAGACCCAGTACTTC. Amino acids: CASSSHYRLQETQYF.

The chain is built from TRBV9 and TRBJ2-6; D possibly uses TRBD1 or TRBD2 (5 bases each). The V end lost 4 bases, the J end lost 0 bases, and 14 bases lay between the germline ends. Germline V gene lookup returns CDR1 SGDLS and CDR2 YYNGEE. CDR3 length: 17 residues. The CDR3 loop reads CASSPKGRPSGANVLTF. In DNA, the CDR3 is TGTGCCAGCAGCCCTAAGGGACGCCCCTCTGGGGCCAACGTCCTGACTTTC. The full variable domain, completed using reference TRBV9 and TRBJ2-6, is DSGVTQTPKHLITATGQRVTLRCSPRSGDLSVYWYQQSLDQGLQFLIQYYNGEERAKGNILERFSAQQFPDLHSELNLSSLELGDSALYFCASSPKGRPSGANVLTFGAGSRLTVL.